Listed below are T cell receptor beta chains from one sample, sequenced in a study of cytomegalovirus exposure and HLA in healthy donors. The protocol was immunoSEQ multiplex PCR, while the TCRdb copy is restricted to in-frame clones and leaves out a portion. The sample gives tens of thousands of clones, about 80% of which show up once; roughly 51% is in the top ten. Input material: PBMCs. Receptor source: a man aged 45-65 years in good health and CMV-seropositive. The CDR3 runs from the conserved cysteine through the conserved F or W. D genes are given only for firm matches. The size of a clone is reported for some rows only, either as once, few or many, or as a class for expanded clones.

d_call j_call v_call cdr3_length clone_size cdr3_aa cdr3_nt
. TRBJ1-1 TRBV7-2 13 . CASRGALNTEAFF TGTGCCAGCAGAGGGGCCCTGAACACTGAAGCTTTCTTT
. TRBJ1-2 TRBV7-9 16 . CASSYHRVRGDYGYTF TGTGCCAGCAGCTACCACAGGGTCAGAGGAGACTATGGCTACACCTTC
. TRBJ2-3 TRBV4-3 15 . CASSQDIGDTDTQYF TGCGCCAGCAGCCAAGATATCGGGGACACAGATACGCAGTATTTT
. TRBJ2-7 TRBV7-2 13 . CASSPDSPYEQYF TGTGCCAGCAGCCCGGACAGCCCCTACGAGCAGTACTTC
TRBD2 TRBJ2-7 TRBV29-1 13 . CSVGTSGSYEQYF TGCAGCGTTGGGACTAGCGGGAGCTACGAGCAGTACTTC
TRBD2 TRBJ2-2 TRBV11-2 15 . CASSLGLAGDGELFF TGTGCCAGCAGCTTAGGACTAGCGGGAGACGGGGAGCTGTTTTTT
. TRBJ2-7 TRBV6-9 13 . CASRRGSRGEQYF TGTGCCAGCAGAAGGGGCTCGAGAGGCGAGCAGTACTTC
. TRBJ2-7 TRBV6-5 15 . CASSLTRGGAYEQYF TGTGCCAGCAGTCTCACGAGGGGGGGGGCATACGAGCAGTACTTC
. TRBJ1-3 TRBV6-5 16 . CASSYSADNSGNTIYF TGTGCCAGCAGTTACTCGGCAGACAACTCTGGAAACACCATATATTTT
TRBD2 TRBJ2-1 TRBV6-5 14 . CASSEGLAYNEQFF TGTGCCAGCAGTGAGGGACTAGCCTACAATGAGCAGTTCTTC
TRBD1 TRBJ1-5 TRBV6-6 15 . CASRPRTGGSQPQHF TGTGCCAGCAGACCGCGGACAGGGGGCAGTCAGCCCCAGCATTTT
. TRBJ2-1 TRBV4-3 17 few CARSQAMIVFIYNEQFF TGCGCCAGAAGCCAAGCTATGATAGTATTCATCTACAATGAGCAGTTCTTC
. TRBJ2-2 TRBV6-4 17 . CVSSDSSPRGNTGELFF TGTGTCAGCAGTGACTCCAGTCCCAGGGGGAACACCGGGGAGCTGTTTTTT
TRBD1 TRBJ2-7 TRBV18 16 few CASSPGGQGNYYEQYF TGTGCCAGCTCACCTGGAGGACAGGGAAATTACTACGAGCAGTACTTC
. TRBJ2-1 TRBV7-3 15 . CASSLTGSSYNEQFF TGTGCCAGCAGCTTAACTGGTAGCTCCTACAATGAGCAGTTCTTC
. TRBJ2-3 TRBV5-1 16 . CASSFPRVLESDTQYF TGCGCCAGCAGCTTCCCCCGGGTCCTCGAATCGGATACGCAGTATTTT
TRBD1 TRBJ1-2 TRBV2 13 . CASPQGVDYGYTF TGTGCCAGCCCCCAGGGGGTTGACTATGGCTACACCTTC
. TRBJ2-1 TRBV28 17 few CASSLEPIERYYNEPFF TGTGCCAGCAGTTTGGAGCCCATAGAACGGTATTACAATGAGCCGTTCTTC
. TRBJ2-6 TRBV23-1 20 . CASRHRVTCICLSGANVLSF TGCGCCAGCCGACACAGGGTAACTTGCATCTGCTTGTCTGGGGCCAACGTCCTGTCTTTC
. TRBJ2-7 TRBV14 14 . CASRGGHSSYEQYF TGTGCCAGCAGAGGAGGCCACAGCTCCTACGAGCAGTACTTC
TRBD1 TRBJ1-5 TRBV7-8 15 . CASSGRDRVNQPQHF TGTGCCAGCAGCGGCCGGGACAGGGTCAATCAGCCCCAGCATTTT
. TRBJ2-4 TRBV27 15 once CASSLRRGGENIQYF TGTGCCAGCAGTTTACGCAGGGGCGGAGAAAACATTCAGTACTTC
TRBD2 TRBJ2-1 TRBV9 14 . CASSGLAGADEQFF TGTGCCAGCAGCGGACTAGCGGGAGCGGATGAGCAGTTCTTC
TRBD2 TRBJ2-1 TRBV6-5 14 . CASSRGGAHNEQFF TGTGCCAGCAGTCGCGGGGGGGCCCACAATGAGCAGTTCTTC
. TRBJ2-7 TRBV7-2 12 few CASSLQGYEQYF TGTGCCAGCAGCTTACAGGGTTACGAGCAGTACTTC
TRBD1 TRBJ2-2 TRBV4-3 16 few CASSHKPGQGVGELFF TGCGCCAGCAGCCACAAACCGGGACAGGGGGTGGGGGAGCTGTTTTTT
. TRBJ1-1 TRBV6-1 14 few CASTPGHFNTEAFF TGTGCCAGCACTCCGGGACATTTTAACACTGAAGCTTTCTTT
. TRBJ2-1 TRBV7-2 14 few CASSAWTVYNEQFF TGTGCCAGCAGCGCCTGGACTGTGTACAATGAGCAGTTCTTC
. TRBJ2-1 TRBV28 17 . CASSWEPIEGYYNEQFF TGTGCCAGTAGTTGGGAGCCTATAGAAGGGTATTACAATGAGCAGTTCTTC
TRBD1 TRBJ2-3 TRBV7-9 17 . CVSSLGTAKVSTDTQYF TGTGTCAGCAGCTTAGGGACAGCCAAGGTCAGCACAGATACGCAGTATTTT
. TRBJ1-2 TRBV21-1 16 once CASSLRGRGFNYGYTF TGTGCCAGCAGTCTCCGAGGCAGGGGGTTTAACTATGGCTACACCTTC
TRBD2 TRBJ2-1 TRBV6-1 14 once CASRPSGTANEQFF TGTGCCAGCAGACCTAGCGGAACGGCCAATGAGCAGTTCTTC
TRBD2 TRBJ2-7 TRBV7-9 16 . CASSSQLAGDPYEQYF TGTGCCAGCAGCTCACAACTAGCGGGAGACCCCTACGAGCAGTACTTC
. TRBJ1-2 TRBV27 15 . CASSLGGSGRYGYTF TGTGCCAGCAGCCTCGGGGGGTCGGGCCGGTATGGCTACACCTTC
. TRBJ2-7 TRBV7-2 14 . CASSLREPSYEQYF TGTGCCAGCAGCTTGAGGGAGCCCTCCTACGAGCAGTACTTC
. TRBJ2-7 TRBV6-5 15 once CASSYSQVQSYEQYF TGTGCCAGCAGTTACTCGCAGGTGCAATCCTACGAGCAGTACTTC
. TRBJ1-4 TRBV20-1 11 . CSARDRGKLFF TGCAGTGCTAGAGATCGGGGGAAACTGTTTTTT
TRBD2 TRBJ2-1 TRBV4-1 17 . CASSRELAGGLDNEQFF TGCGCCAGCAGCCGCGAATTAGCGGGGGGACTCGACAATGAGCAGTTCTTC
TRBD2 TRBJ2-7 TRBV27 14 . CAARRAGDSGEQYF TGTGCCGCCAGGCGGGCGGGGGACTCTGGCGAGCAGTACTTC
. TRBJ2-2 TRBV2 12 . CASSEMAGELFF TGTGCCAGCAGTGAAATGGCAGGGGAGCTGTTTTTT
. TRBJ2-5 TRBV7-3 13 . CASSLYPGETQYF TGTGCCAGCAGCTTATACCCAGGAGAGACCCAGTACTTC
. TRBJ1-2 TRBV7-9 15 few CASSRETGNYYGYTF TGTGCCAGCAGCCGTGAGACTGGAAACTACTATGGCTACACCTTC
. TRBJ1-5 TRBV10-3 13 . CAISDRGVQPQHF TGTGCCATCAGTGACAGGGGAGTTCAGCCCCAGCATTTT
TRBD2 TRBJ2-3 TRBV7-8 15 . CASSPHSGRADTQYF TGTGCCAGCAGCCCACATAGCGGGAGGGCAGATACGCAGTATTTT
TRBD1 TRBJ1-4 TRBV2 14 . CASGNRGSNEKLFF TGTGCCAGCGGAAACAGGGGGTCTAATGAAAAACTGTTTTTT
. TRBJ2-7 TRBV6-1 12 once CASGPGDYEQYF TGTGCCAGCGGGCCGGGAGACTACGAGCAGTACTTC